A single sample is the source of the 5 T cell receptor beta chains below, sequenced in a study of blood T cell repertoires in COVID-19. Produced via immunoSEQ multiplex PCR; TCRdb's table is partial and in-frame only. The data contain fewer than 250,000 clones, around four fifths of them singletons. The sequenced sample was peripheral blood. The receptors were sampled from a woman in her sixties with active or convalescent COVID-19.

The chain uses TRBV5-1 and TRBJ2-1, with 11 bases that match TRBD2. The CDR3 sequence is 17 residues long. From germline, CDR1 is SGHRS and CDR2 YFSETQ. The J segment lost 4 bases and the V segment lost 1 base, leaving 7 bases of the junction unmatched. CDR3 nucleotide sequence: TGCGCCAGCAGCTTGCGTAGCGGGGGGGCCGGATACAATGAGCAGTTCTTC. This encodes CASSLRSGGAGYNEQFF.

The DNA for the CDR3 is TGTGCCAGCACCTTACGACTAGCGGGGGGGCGCAATGAGCAGTTCTTC. Translating it yields CASTLRLAGGRNEQFF. J is TRBJ2-1 and V is TRBV28; 14 nucleotides line up with TRBD2. With 7 bases clipped from V and 6 bases from J, the junction kept 8 bases outside the gene matches. Per the germline V gene, CDR1 is MDHEN and CDR2 is SYDVKM. The CDR3 sequence is 16 residues long.

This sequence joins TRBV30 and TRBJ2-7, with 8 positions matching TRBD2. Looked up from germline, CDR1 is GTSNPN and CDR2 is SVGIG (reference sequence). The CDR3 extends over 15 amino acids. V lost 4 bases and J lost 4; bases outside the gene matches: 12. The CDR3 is CAWNHGTRREYEQYF. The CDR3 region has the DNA TGTGCCTGGAACCACGGGACTAGGAGGGAATACGAGCAGTACTTC. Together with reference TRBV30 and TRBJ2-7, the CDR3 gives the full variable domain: SQTIHQWPATLVQPVGSPLSLECTVEGTSNPNLYWYRQAAGRGLQLLFYSVGIGQISSEVPQNLSASRPQDRQFILSSKKLLLSDSGFYLCAWNHGTRREYEQYFGPGTRLTVT.

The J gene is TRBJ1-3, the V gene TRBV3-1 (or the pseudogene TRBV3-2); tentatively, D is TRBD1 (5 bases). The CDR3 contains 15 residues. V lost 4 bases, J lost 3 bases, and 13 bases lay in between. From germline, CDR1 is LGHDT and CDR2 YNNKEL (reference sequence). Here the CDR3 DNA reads TGTGCCAGCAGCCCCCAAAGGGGAGGTGGAAACACCATATATTTT. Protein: CASSPQRGGGNTIYF.

This CDR3 is CASSRLTGVGYGYTF. CDR3 DNA sequence: TGTGCCAGCAGCCGATTAACAGGGGTAGGCTATGGCTACACCTTC. The chain is built from TRBV5-6 and TRBJ1-2; 7 nucleotides agree with TRBD1. Germline values: CDR1 SGHDT, CDR2 YYEEEE. V was pared by 4 bases and J by 4 bases, with 10 bases of the junction left unmatched. The CDR3 is 15 residues long.